Only a few counts were recorded for the clone carrying this T cell receptor (beta chain). Its specificity is unknown. V shed 3 bases and J shed 7 bases, with 18 bases lying between them. This CDR3 comprises 15 residues. Germline loops: CDR1 KGHDR, CDR2 SFDVKD. The data originate from a study of T cell responses to AZD1222 COVID-19 vaccine. Study-level results: Most donors were white British and more were female, and clonal diversity was possibly underestimated.

Libraries were prepared by immunoSEQ multiplex PCR; TCRdb keeps only in-frame clonotypes and omits some of them. Found here are some 58,000 clones, approximately 88% of them singletons; the top ten hold roughly 15%. The specimen was peripheral blood, collected on day 0 of AZD1222 vaccination. The sequence derives from an adult in good health. The genes are TRBV24-1 and TRBJ2-7; no definite D call. The CDR3 here is CATSDPRRPQREQYF. The CDR3 DNA reads as TGTGCCACCAGTGATCCTCGCAGACCCCAAAGGGAGCAGTACTTC.